Presented here are 18 T cell receptor beta chains from one specimen sequenced in a study of cytomegalovirus exposure and HLA in healthy donors. It was with 60 Vbeta and 13 Jbeta primers that the PCR ran. Method: immunoSEQ multiplex PCR; TCRdb's copy keeps in-frame clones and lacks some. The sample yields approximately 130,000 clones, roughly 82% seen once. The source material was PBMCs. These receptors were taken from a woman between 35 and 50 years old in good health and CMV-seropositive.

This clone showed up just a few times. V is TRBV5-5 and J is TRBJ2-7, with 12 bases aligning to TRBD2. Per the germline V gene, CDR1 is SGHKS and CDR2 is YYEKEE (reference sequence). J gave up 6 bases and V 0 bases, and 4 bases lay outside the gene matches. The CDR3 consists of 15 residues. CDR3 region: CASSLAPLAGGEQYF. CDR3 DNA: TGTGCCAGCAGCTTGGCCCCACTAGCGGGAGGCGAGCAGTACTTC.

This clone was observed a handful of times. V usage is TRBV25-1 and J usage is TRBJ2-1, with D perhaps TRBD2 (6 bases). V was shortened by 1 base and J by 7 bases, with 14 bases between the two germline ends. Germline-derived CDR1 and CDR2 are MGHDK and SYGVNS. The CDR3 has 15 residues. The CDR3 DNA is TGTGCCAGCAGTGAATTGTGGAGGGTGCGGAATGAGCAGTTCTTC. Translating it yields CASSELWRVRNEQFF.

The chain links TRBV28 to TRBJ1-5, with D maybe TRBD1 (5 bases). Germline V gene data show CDR1 as MDHEN and CDR2 as SYDVKM. V lost 2 bases, J lost 0 bases, and 8 bases lay in between. The CDR3 has 15 amino acids. The CDR3 DNA is TGTGCCAGCAGTTTAGCAGGGTTTAGCAATCAGCCCCAGCATTTT. Translated, it gives CASSLAGFSNQPQHF.

V usage is TRBV7-2 and J usage is TRBJ2-3; 11 positions match TRBD2. The CDR3 has 15 amino acids. The germline gives CDR1 SGHTA, CDR2 FQGNSA. V gave up 3 bases and J gave up 5 bases; unmatched junction bases: 4. The CDR3: CASSLSLAGGDTQYF. CDR3 DNA sequence: TGTGCCAGCAGCTTGAGCCTAGCGGGGGGAGATACGCAGTATTTT.

The chain recombines TRBV4-3 with TRBJ2-5, with D hard to call. Germline-derived CDR1 and CDR2 are LGHNA and YSLEER. The length of the CDR3 is 14 residues. The germline V and J ends were trimmed by 0 bases and 9 bases, with 14 bases remaining between them. CDR3 coding DNA: TGCGCCAGCAGCCAAGATCGACGGTCCGGGTCCCAGTACTTC. It yields the protein CASSQDRRSGSQYF.

The J gene is TRBJ1-2, the V gene TRBV5-6; 8 nucleotides agree with TRBD1. The CDR3 has 14 amino acids. Trimming took 5 bases from V and 6 from J; bases not matched to a gene: 9. Germline CDR1 SGHDT, CDR2 YYEEEE. The DNA of the CDR3 is TGTGCCAGCAGTCGAAACAGGGGGTGGAATGGCTACACCTTC. It yields the protein CASSRNRGWNGYTF. The full variable domain, its missing parts supplied by reference TRBV5-6 and TRBJ1-2, is DAGVTQSPTHLIKTRGQQVTLRCSPKSGHDTVSWYQQALGQGPQFIFQYYEEEERQRGNFPDRFSGHQFPNYSSELNVNALLLGDSALYLCASSRNRGWNGYTFGSGTRLTVV.

This chain links TRBV7-2 with TRBJ2-1; the D gene is possibly TRBD2 (5 bases). V was cut by 1 base and J by 0 bases, with 10 bases left in between. The CDR3 loop spans 16 amino acids. Germline values: CDR1 SGHTA, CDR2 FQGNSA. This chain's CDR3 is CASSLVSGFSYNEQFF. The CDR3 DNA sequence: TGTGCCAGCAGCTTAGTCAGCGGTTTCTCCTACAATGAGCAGTTCTTC.

The gene calls are TRBV4-1 and TRBJ1-2; D ambiguous. The germline V gene has CDR1 MGHRA and CDR2 YSYEKL. This CDR3 has 14 amino acids. V was cut by 0 bases and J by 4 bases, with 9 bases left in between. Here the CDR3 DNA reads TGCGCCAGCAGCCAAGATGGCGGGAGCTATGGCTACACCTTC. This sequence encodes CASSQDGGSYGYTF.

The V and J genes are TRBV2 and TRBJ2-2; TRBD1 matches at 7 bases. Germline V CDR1 and CDR2: SNHLY, FYNNEI. Trimming cost V 7 bases and J 6 bases; bases outside gene matches: 11. The CDR3 is 15 amino acids. The DNA for the CDR3 is TGTGCCAGCATCTCCGAGAGGGGGCTATCCGGGGAGCTGTTTTTT. This encodes CASISERGLSGELFF.

Only one count was recorded for this clone. V is TRBV6-5 and J is TRBJ1-5; 9 bases match TRBD1. The germline CDR1 and CDR2 sequences are MNHEY and SVGAGI. The junction had 4 bases not matched to a gene; V was cut back by 0 bases and J by 7 bases. The CDR3 is 15 amino acids. The CDR3 region has the DNA TGTGCCAGCAGTTACTCTGGGACAGGGAGCCAGCCCCAGCATTTT. As protein: CASSYSGTGSQPQHF.

This clone was counted only a few times. This chain connects TRBV15 to TRBJ1-4; 10 bases align to TRBD1. The CDR3 consists of 16 residues. The germline gives CDR1 LNHNV, CDR2 YYDKDF (reference sequence). Losses at the gene ends were 8 bases for V and 7 bases for J; bases not matched to a gene: 13. This CDR3 reads CATGRDRGSVTEKLFF. The CDR3 coding sequence is TGTGCCACCGGTCGGGACAGGGGATCGGTTACTGAAAAACTGTTTTTT.

The chain joins TRBV27 to TRBJ1-1, with D possibly matching TRBD1 (5 bases). The V gene lost 8 bases and the J gene lost 0 bases, with 13 bases spanning the gap. Germline CDR1 is MNHEY and CDR2 is SMNVEV (reference sequence). There are 14 residues in the CDR3. For the CDR3, the DNA is TGTGCCAGCGCAAAAACAGGTTTGAACACTGAAGCTTTCTTT. Protein sequence: CASAKTGLNTEAFF.

This rearrangement joins TRBV4-1 to TRBJ2-5; D is perhaps TRBD1 (5 bases). V was shortened by 0 bases and J by 9 bases, with 17 bases between the two germline ends. The germline V gene encodes CDR1 MGHRA and CDR2 YSYEKL. CDR3 length: 15 residues. As DNA, the CDR3 is TGCGCCAGCAGCCAAGAGTCTCCAGGGAATTATCCCCAGTACTTC. Its translation: CASSQESPGNYPQYF.

This chain links TRBV6-5 with TRBJ2-5; D might be TRBD2 (5 bases). V was pared by 4 bases and J by 9 bases, with 18 bases between. The CDR3 runs 14 residues. Germline CDR1 and CDR2: MNHEY and SVGAGI. The CDR3 coding sequence is TGTGCCAGCAGTTCATCCGGCGACTTGAGGGCCCAGTACTTC. Its protein product is CASSSSGDLRAQYF.

This chain joins TRBV5-1 and TRBJ2-7; no reliable D call. V was trimmed by 2 bases and J by 3 bases, leaving 12 bases between them. The CDR3 consists of 14 residues. The V gene's germline CDR1 is SGHRS and CDR2 YFSETQ. DNA for the CDR3: TGCGCCAGCAGCTTAACAGCACAAGTCTACGAGCAGTACTTC. This sequence encodes CASSLTAQVYEQYF.

This chain uses TRBV4-1 with TRBJ2-1, with 13 bases fitting TRBD2. V trimming: 0 bases; J trimming: 5 bases; junction bases outside the gene matches: 7. Germline V lookup: CDR1 MGHRA, CDR2 YSYEKL. The CDR3 is 18 residues long. The CDR3 protein is CASSQDRTSGGTDNEQFF. The DNA for the CDR3 is TGCGCCAGCAGCCAAGATCGGACTAGCGGGGGCACCGACAATGAGCAGTTCTTC.

The chain couples TRBV6-5 to TRBJ2-1, with 12 bases identical to TRBD2. V shed 0 bases, J shed 8 bases, and the junction held 5 bases outside the gene matches. The CDR3 totals 16 residues. The germline V gene has CDR1 MNHEY and CDR2 SVGAGI. CDR3 in amino acids: CASSYSGLAGGDEQFF. The DNA for the CDR3 is TGTGCCAGCAGTTACTCGGGGCTAGCGGGAGGGGATGAGCAGTTCTTC.

The J gene is TRBJ1-1, the V gene TRBV13, with D perhaps matching TRBD1 (5 bases). V lost 0 bases and J 4 bases, leaving 6 bases between the germline ends. CDR1 is PRHDT, CDR2 FYEKMQ, per germline (reference sequence). The CDR3 is made up of 13 amino acids. The CDR3 DNA sequence: TGTGCCAGCAGCTTAGGAGGGGTCACTGAAGCTTTCTTT. Amino acids: CASSLGGVTEAFF.